The rows below give T cell receptor beta chains drawn from one sample of a study of blood T cell repertoires in COVID-19. This table comes from immunoSEQ multiplex PCR, and its TCRdb copy is limited to in-frame clones, with some not included. The table lists over 250,000 clones, approximately 90% of them singletons. The sample comprised peripheral blood. The receptors shown here come from a woman aged 45 to 65 with COVID-19, enrolled during active disease. Both conserved end residues are part of each CDR3. A D gene is named only where the DNA matches it firmly. The size field is filled for only some rows; it gives once, few, many or a size class.

CDR3 length: 12
D gene: TRBD1
clone size: once
J gene: TRBJ2-5
V gene: TRBV6-5
CDR3 DNA: TGTGCCAGCCAGGGGGTTCACGAGACCCAGTACTTC
CDR3 protein: CASQGVHETQYF

CDR3 length: 13
D gene: .
clone size: .
J gene: TRBJ1-2
V gene: TRBV6-5
CDR3 DNA: TGTGCCAGCAGGCCAAGGACAGCCTCCCCAGACACCTTC
CDR3 protein: CASRPRTASPDTF

CDR3 length: 15
D gene: TRBD1
clone size: .
J gene: TRBJ2-5
V gene: TRBV29-1
CDR3 DNA: TGCAGCGTGGAAGGGGACAGGGGGCACCGAGAGACCCAGTACTTC
CDR3 protein: CSVEGDRGHRETQYF

CDR3 length: 11
D gene: .
clone size: few
J gene: TRBJ2-7
V gene: TRBV11-2
CDR3 DNA: TGTGCCAGCAGCTTCCAGTTCGAGCAGTACTTC
CDR3 protein: CASSFQFEQYF

CDR3 length: 12
D gene: .
clone size: .
J gene: TRBJ1-2
V gene: TRBV30
CDR3 DNA: TGTGCCTGGTCCCAAGCAGCAGGCGGCTACACCTTC
CDR3 protein: CAWSQAAGGYTF

CDR3 length: 16
D gene: TRBD1
clone size: .
J gene: TRBJ1-1
V gene: TRBV7-9
CDR3 DNA: TGTGCCAGCAGCTCTAGGACAGGGCTCATGAACACTGAAGCTTTCTTT
CDR3 protein: CASSSRTGLMNTEAFF

CDR3 length: 14
D gene: .
clone size: .
J gene: TRBJ1-1
V gene: TRBV7-9
CDR3 DNA: TGTGCCAGCAGCTTAGGGGGTCGGGGGGCTGAAGCTTTCTTT
CDR3 protein: CASSLGGRGAEAFF

CDR3 length: 12
D gene: .
clone size: once
J gene: TRBJ2-5
V gene: TRBV10-3
CDR3 DNA: TGTGCCATCGGGGAGGGGGAGGAGACCCAGTACTTC
CDR3 protein: CAIGEGEETQYF

CDR3 length: 14
D gene: TRBD1
clone size: few
J gene: TRBJ1-2
V gene: TRBV3-1/TRBV3-2
CDR3 DNA: TGTGCCAGCAGCCATCCAGGGGGCGACTATGGCTACACCTTC
CDR3 protein: CASSHPGGDYGYTF

CDR3 length: 13
D gene: .
clone size: .
J gene: TRBJ2-5
V gene: TRBV7-8
CDR3 DNA: TGTGCCAGCAGCTTACTACCAGGGGAGACCCAGTACTTC
CDR3 protein: CASSLLPGETQYF

CDR3 length: 13
D gene: .
clone size: .
J gene: TRBJ2-7
V gene: TRBV7-9
CDR3 DNA: TGTGCCAGCAGCTTAGGACATTTTTACGAGCAGTACTTC
CDR3 protein: CASSLGHFYEQYF

CDR3 length: 15
D gene: .
clone size: .
J gene: TRBJ2-1
V gene: TRBV5-1
CDR3 DNA: TGCGCCAGCAGCTTGGGACAGTTCAGAACCGACGGGCAGTTCTTC
CDR3 protein: CASSLGQFRTDGQFF

CDR3 length: 16
D gene: .
clone size: .
J gene: TRBJ2-3
V gene: TRBV11-2
CDR3 DNA: TGTGCCAGCAGCTGGGGCGCCTCCGGGTCGCCAGATACGCAGTATTTT
CDR3 protein: CASSWGASGSPDTQYF

CDR3 length: 17
D gene: .
clone size: .
J gene: TRBJ1-2
V gene: TRBV7-9
CDR3 DNA: TGTGCCAGCAGCTTAGAGGCCCGCGGGGGCCGGGGCTATGGCTACACCTTC
CDR3 protein: CASSLEARGGRGYGYTF

CDR3 length: 17
D gene: TRBD2
clone size: once
J gene: TRBJ2-3
V gene: TRBV7-6
CDR3 DNA: TGTGCCAGCAGCCCGCGACTAGCGGGAGCCGACACAGATACGCAGTATTTT
CDR3 protein: CASSPRLAGADTDTQYF

CDR3 length: 19
D gene: TRBD2
clone size: .
J gene: TRBJ2-5
V gene: TRBV5-1
CDR3 DNA: TGCGCCAGCAGCCGTGGGACTAGCGGGAGAGGGGGGTACCAAGAGACCCAGTACTTC
CDR3 protein: CASSRGTSGRGGYQETQYF

CDR3 length: 15
D gene: TRBD1
clone size: .
J gene: TRBJ1-5
V gene: TRBV19
CDR3 DNA: TGTGCCAGTAGACTCGGGACAGGGGGTAGTCAGCCCCAGCATTTT
CDR3 protein: CASRLGTGGSQPQHF

CDR3 length: 19
D gene: TRBD2
clone size: .
J gene: TRBJ2-3
V gene: TRBV2
CDR3 DNA: TGTGCCAGCAGTGAAGGTTGGGGACTAGCGGGAGGCACCACAGATACGCAGTATTTT
CDR3 protein: CASSEGWGLAGGTTDTQYF

CDR3 length: 13
D gene: .
clone size: .
J gene: TRBJ2-7
V gene: TRBV6-6
CDR3 DNA: TGTGCCAGCAGTCCCACCGGAGCGTACGAGCAGTACTTC
CDR3 protein: CASSPTGAYEQYF

CDR3 length: 15
D gene: TRBD2
clone size: .
J gene: TRBJ2-7
V gene: TRBV18
CDR3 DNA: TGTGCCAGCTCCCCTACAGCGGGAGGCCTCTACGAGCAGTACTTC
CDR3 protein: CASSPTAGGLYEQYF

CDR3 length: 14
D gene: .
clone size: few
J gene: TRBJ2-2
V gene: TRBV5-1
CDR3 DNA: TGCGCCAGCAGCTATTCCGTTAACACCGGGGAGCTGTTTTTT
CDR3 protein: CASSYSVNTGELFF

CDR3 length: 15
D gene: TRBD2
clone size: .
J gene: TRBJ2-3
V gene: TRBV5-4
CDR3 DNA: TGTGCCAGCATCGAACAGCGGGAGGGCACAGATACGCAGTATTTT
CDR3 protein: CASIEQREGTDTQYF

CDR3 length: 16
D gene: TRBD2
clone size: .
J gene: TRBJ2-7
V gene: TRBV6-2/TRBV6-3
CDR3 DNA: TGTGCCAGCAGTTCCCGACTAGCGGGAGGGGCCTACGAGCAGTACTTC
CDR3 protein: CASSSRLAGGAYEQYF

CDR3 length: 14
D gene: .
clone size: .
J gene: TRBJ1-1
V gene: TRBV27
CDR3 DNA: TGTGCCAGCAGTTTGGGGGCAGCGAACACTGAAGCTTTCTTT
CDR3 protein: CASSLGAANTEAFF

CDR3 length: 15
D gene: .
clone size: .
J gene: TRBJ1-5
V gene: TRBV19
CDR3 DNA: TGTGCCAGTAGTAAAGGACAGATGGGATATCAGCCCCAGCATTTT
CDR3 protein: CASSKGQMGYQPQHF

CDR3 length: 12
D gene: .
clone size: .
J gene: TRBJ2-1
V gene: TRBV27
CDR3 DNA: TGTGCCAGCAGTTTAGGGCGGGGCGAGCAGTTCTTC
CDR3 protein: CASSLGRGEQFF

CDR3 length: 15
D gene: TRBD2
clone size: .
J gene: TRBJ2-7
V gene: TRBV19
CDR3 DNA: TGTGCCAGTAGTATGGGGGGACTAGCGGGAGACGAGCAGTACTTC
CDR3 protein: CASSMGGLAGDEQYF

CDR3 length: 14
D gene: .
clone size: .
J gene: TRBJ2-1
V gene: TRBV11-1
CDR3 DNA: TGTGCCAGCAGCCCCCGTGTAGGGGCTTATGAGCAGTTCTTC
CDR3 protein: CASSPRVGAYEQFF

CDR3 length: 18
D gene: .
clone size: .
J gene: TRBJ1-4
V gene: TRBV5-6
CDR3 DNA: TGTGCCAGCAGCTCCCCCGGGGGGAGAAGGGGGGCTAATGAAAAACTGTTTTTT
CDR3 protein: CASSSPGGRRGANEKLFF

CDR3 length: 14
D gene: .
clone size: .
J gene: TRBJ1-2
V gene: TRBV9
CDR3 DNA: TGTGCCAGCAGCGTAGGACAGCTCAACTATGGCTACACCTTC
CDR3 protein: CASSVGQLNYGYTF

CDR3 length: 16
D gene: .
clone size: .
J gene: TRBJ2-5
V gene: TRBV5-1
CDR3 DNA: TGCGCCAGCTCCAATTCCGGGTCGCCGTTTAAAGAGACCCAGTACTTC
CDR3 protein: CASSNSGSPFKETQYF

CDR3 length: 13
D gene: TRBD2
clone size: .
J gene: TRBJ2-1
V gene: TRBV6-2/TRBV6-3
CDR3 DNA: TGTGCCAGCAGTCCCGGGACTAGCAAGAGGCAGTTCTTC
CDR3 protein: CASSPGTSKRQFF

CDR3 length: 21
D gene: .
clone size: .
J gene: TRBJ2-2
V gene: TRBV21-1
CDR3 DNA: TGTGCCAGCAGCTCCGATCCGGGACAGGGGGCCGTGGTAGCGGGAAACGGGGAGCTGTTTTTT
CDR3 protein: CASSSDPGQGAVVAGNGELFF

CDR3 length: 16
D gene: .
clone size: .
J gene: TRBJ1-1
V gene: TRBV5-1
CDR3 DNA: TGCGCCAGCAGCCTGGGTGGTAGAGGATTGAGCACTGAAGCTTTCTTT
CDR3 protein: CASSLGGRGLSTEAFF

CDR3 length: 13
D gene: .
clone size: .
J gene: TRBJ2-7
V gene: TRBV6-5
CDR3 DNA: TGTGCCAGCAGGCGAGCGGAGTTCTACGAGCAGTACTTC
CDR3 protein: CASRRAEFYEQYF

CDR3 length: 15
D gene: TRBD1
clone size: .
J gene: TRBJ2-5
V gene: TRBV11-2
CDR3 DNA: TGTGCCAGCAGCCAGAGGACAGGCCGGGAAGAGACCCAGTACTTC
CDR3 protein: CASSQRTGREETQYF

CDR3 length: 15
D gene: TRBD2
clone size: .
J gene: TRBJ2-7
V gene: TRBV13
CDR3 DNA: TGTGCCAGCAGCCCAAGGACTAGCGGCCCTTACGAGCAGTACTTC
CDR3 protein: CASSPRTSGPYEQYF

CDR3 length: 19
D gene: TRBD1
clone size: .
J gene: TRBJ2-7
V gene: TRBV27
CDR3 DNA: TGTGCCAGCAGTTTAACCGGGACAGGGTTTTCGAGGTTACCCTACGAGCAGTACTTC
CDR3 protein: CASSLTGTGFSRLPYEQYF

CDR3 length: 16
D gene: TRBD2
clone size: .
J gene: TRBJ2-1
V gene: TRBV18
CDR3 DNA: TGTGCCAGCTCACCAACTCTAGCGGGAGGGCCTAATGAGCAGTTCTTC
CDR3 protein: CASSPTLAGGPNEQFF

CDR3 length: 18
D gene: TRBD1
clone size: .
J gene: TRBJ1-6
V gene: TRBV7-9
CDR3 DNA: TGTGCCAGCAGCACATACCAGGGACAGGGGAGGACCCGGTCACCCCTCCACTTT
CDR3 protein: CASSTYQGQGRTRSPLHF

CDR3 length: 15
D gene: TRBD2
clone size: .
J gene: TRBJ2-5
V gene: TRBV15
CDR3 DNA: TGTGCCACCAGCAGGACTAGCGGGATCAGAGAGACCCAGTACTTC
CDR3 protein: CATSRTSGIRETQYF

CDR3 length: 16
D gene: .
clone size: .
J gene: TRBJ2-1
V gene: TRBV18
CDR3 DNA: TGTGCCAGCTCACCTCTCGTACTAGGGAGTTCCAATGAGCAGTTCTTC
CDR3 protein: CASSPLVLGSSNEQFF

CDR3 length: 14
D gene: .
clone size: .
J gene: TRBJ2-1
V gene: TRBV6-6
CDR3 DNA: TGTGCCAGCACCCTAACGAGGGAGATGGGTGAGCAGTTCTTC
CDR3 protein: CASTLTREMGEQFF

CDR3 length: 16
D gene: TRBD1
clone size: .
J gene: TRBJ1-3
V gene: TRBV11-3
CDR3 DNA: TGTGCCAGCAGCGCGAGACAGGGGAAGGGCGAAAACACCATATATTTT
CDR3 protein: CASSARQGKGENTIYF

CDR3 length: 17
D gene: TRBD2
clone size: .
J gene: TRBJ2-1
V gene: TRBV30
CDR3 DNA: TGTGCCTGGAGTGTACGGTTACTAGCGGGAGGCTACAATGAGCAGTTCTTC
CDR3 protein: CAWSVRLLAGGYNEQFF

CDR3 length: 12
D gene: .
clone size: .
J gene: TRBJ2-3
V gene: TRBV30
CDR3 DNA: TGTGCCTGGGGACTGCGTACAGATACGCAGTATTTT
CDR3 protein: CAWGLRTDTQYF

CDR3 length: 22
D gene: TRBD1
clone size: .
J gene: TRBJ2-1
V gene: TRBV7-2
CDR3 DNA: TGTGCCAGCAGCTTAGCTCCCTTCTTGACCCGAGGGACAGATTATTCTAACAATGAGCAGTTCTTC
CDR3 protein: CASSLAPFLTRGTDYSNNEQFF

CDR3 length: 14
D gene: .
clone size: .
J gene: TRBJ2-7
V gene: TRBV6-2/TRBV6-3
CDR3 DNA: TGTGCCAGCAGTCGGCGGGACGCTGTAGTCGAGCAGTACTTC
CDR3 protein: CASSRRDAVVEQYF

CDR3 length: 17
D gene: TRBD2
clone size: few
J gene: TRBJ2-1
V gene: TRBV5-1
CDR3 DNA: TGCGCCAGCAGCTCGGGGACTAGCGGGAATTACTACAATGAGCAGTTCTTC
CDR3 protein: CASSSGTSGNYYNEQFF

CDR3 length: 16
D gene: .
clone size: .
J gene: TRBJ1-1
V gene: TRBV6-6
CDR3 DNA: TGTGCCAGCAGTCCCCCCCAGGGGACATCCCCCCGAGCAGCTTTCTTT
CDR3 protein: CASSPPQGTSPRAAFF

CDR3 length: 13
D gene: .
clone size: .
J gene: TRBJ1-1
V gene: TRBV10-2
CDR3 DNA: TGCGCCAGCAGCGGCTCAGGGCTACAAAGGGCTTTCTTT
CDR3 protein: CASSGSGLQRAFF

CDR3 length: 16
D gene: TRBD1
clone size: .
J gene: TRBJ1-2
V gene: TRBV14
CDR3 DNA: TGTGCCAGCAGCCTCCTCAAGGGGGCCGCTAACTATGGCTACACCTTC
CDR3 protein: CASSLLKGAANYGYTF

CDR3 length: 17
D gene: TRBD2
clone size: .
J gene: TRBJ2-2
V gene: TRBV5-6
CDR3 DNA: TGTGCCAGCAGCTTGGGGACCGGGACTAGTCGCACCGGGGAGCTGTTTTTT
CDR3 protein: CASSLGTGTSRTGELFF

CDR3 length: 14
D gene: TRBD1
clone size: .
J gene: TRBJ1-6
V gene: TRBV18
CDR3 DNA: TGTGCCAGCTCCCAAGACAGGGATAATTCACCCCTCCACTTT
CDR3 protein: CASSQDRDNSPLHF

CDR3 length: 15
D gene: TRBD2
clone size: once
J gene: TRBJ2-7
V gene: TRBV25-1
CDR3 DNA: TGTGCCAGCAGTGATCCCAGCGGGACGGTCTACGAGCAGTACTTC
CDR3 protein: CASSDPSGTVYEQYF

CDR3 length: 13
D gene: TRBD1
clone size: .
J gene: TRBJ2-5
V gene: TRBV2
CDR3 DNA: TGTGCCTCCCAGGCAGGGGGTCGAGAGACCCAGTACTTC
CDR3 protein: CASQAGGRETQYF

CDR3 length: 13
D gene: TRBD1
clone size: .
J gene: TRBJ2-7
V gene: TRBV7-9
CDR3 DNA: TGTGCCAGCAGCTCGACAGGGGGCTACGAGCAGTACTTC
CDR3 protein: CASSSTGGYEQYF